These 6 T cell receptor beta chains originate from one sample sequenced in a study of metastatic and nonmetastatic thyroid tumors. Using MiXCR, TCRdb re-called clones from the PCR reads. The sample lists about 6,500 clones, about a third occurring once. Every patient was untreated before thyroid surgery. Sequenced material: adjacent normal tissue. The receptors here all came from a female donor with papillary thyroid cancer or a benign thyroid nodule (not recorded which). Some clones in this sample may be carry-over from other donors' samples.

This clone was picked up a small number of times. V is TRBV6-2 or TRBV6-3 and J is TRBJ1-3; D is undetermined. V was shortened by 2 bases and J by 0 bases, with 11 bases between the two germline ends. Germline CDR1 and CDR2: MNHEY and SVGEGT. The CDR3 covers 16 residues. The CDR3 DNA is TGTGCCAGCAGTTACGGCGACGGAGTCTCTGGAAACACCATATATTTT. This gives the protein CASSYGDGVSGNTIYF.

The V and J genes are TRBV12-3 or TRBV12-4 and TRBJ2-1; D call uncertain. This CDR3 has 15 residues. V lost 3 bases to trimming and J lost 3 bases, with 12 bases between them. The CDR3 reads CASSFGGEDYNEQFF. As DNA, the CDR3 is TGTGCCAGCAGTTTCGGCGGAGAGGACTACAATGAGCAGTTCTTC.

This clone was observed once. At one of its ends the junction is not consistent with the germline gene, which may arise from a read error. V and J are TRBV7-9 and TRBJ1-2; 8 bases align to TRBD1. The CDR3 has 14 amino acids. Germline V gene lookup returns CDR1 SEHNR and CDR2 FQNEAQ (reference sequence). CDR3 sequence: CAGSPGQGYYGYTF. As DNA, the CDR3 is TGTGCCGGCAGCCCCGGACAGGGTTACTATGGCTACACCTTC.

This clone qualifies as medium-sized (0.01 to 0.1%). The genes are TRBV19 and TRBJ1-5; no reliable D call. The CDR3 spans 13 residues. Trimming shortened V by 3 bases and J by 3 bases, and 6 bases separated the two germline ends. Germline V gives CDR1 LNHDA, CDR2 SQIVND (reference sequence). CDR3 DNA: TGTGCCAGTAGTATGACCTTCAATCAGCCCCAGCATTTT. Translated: CASSMTFNQPQHF.

The V call is TRBV7-2, the J call TRBJ1-1; D not certain. The CDR3 sequence is 13 residues long. V shed 5 bases and J shed 6 bases, with 13 bases lying between them. Germline CDR1 is SGHTA and CDR2 is FQGNSA. CDR3 amino acids: CASSPFGGAEAFF. CDR3 nucleotides: TGTGCCAGCAGCCCATTCGGCGGGGCTGAAGCTTTCTTT.

Comments on this clone: Since no conserved phenylalanine or tryptophan closes the CDR3, a read error is the likely cause. V is TRBV6-9 and J is TRBJ1-6; D may be TRBD1 (6 bases). Germline V lookup: CDR1 MNHGY, CDR2 SVAAGI. The CDR3 is made up of 17 amino acids. The V end was cut by 3 bases, the J end by 9 bases, with 21 bases between. As DNA, the CDR3 is TGTGCCAGCAGTTACTTACCCGGACAGCCCGGCGGTTCACCCCTCCACAAA. Translation: CASSYLPGQPGGSPLHK.